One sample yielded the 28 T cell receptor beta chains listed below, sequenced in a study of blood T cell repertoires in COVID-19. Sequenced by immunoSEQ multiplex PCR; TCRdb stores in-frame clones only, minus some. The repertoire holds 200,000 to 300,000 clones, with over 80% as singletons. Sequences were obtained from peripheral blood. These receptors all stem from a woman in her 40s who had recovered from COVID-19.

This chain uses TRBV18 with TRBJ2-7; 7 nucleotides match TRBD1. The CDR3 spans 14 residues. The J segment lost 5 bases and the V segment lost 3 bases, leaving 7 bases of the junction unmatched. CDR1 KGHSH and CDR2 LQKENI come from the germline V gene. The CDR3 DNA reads TGTGCCAGCTCACCTTGGGACAGCGCCCACGAGCAGTACTTC. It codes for CASSPWDSAHEQYF.

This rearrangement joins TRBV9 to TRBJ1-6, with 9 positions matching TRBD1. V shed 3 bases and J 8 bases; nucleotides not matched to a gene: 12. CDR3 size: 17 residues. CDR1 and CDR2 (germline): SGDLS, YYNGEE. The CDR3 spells CASSGGTGSLMDSPLHF. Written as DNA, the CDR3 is TGTGCCAGCAGCGGCGGGACAGGGAGCCTAATGGATTCACCCCTCCACTTT.

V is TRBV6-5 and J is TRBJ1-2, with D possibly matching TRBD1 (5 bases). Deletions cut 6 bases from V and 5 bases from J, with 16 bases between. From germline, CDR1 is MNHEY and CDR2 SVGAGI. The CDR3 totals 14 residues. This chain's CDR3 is CASSLRGDLYGYTF. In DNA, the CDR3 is TGTGCCAGCAGCCTAAGGGGCGACCTTTATGGCTACACCTTC.

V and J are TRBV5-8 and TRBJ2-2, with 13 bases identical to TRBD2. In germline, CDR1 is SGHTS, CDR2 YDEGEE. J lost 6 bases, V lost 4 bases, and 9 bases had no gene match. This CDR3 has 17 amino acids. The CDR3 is CASSRRTSGGWAGELFF. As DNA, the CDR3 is TGTGCCAGCAGCAGGCGGACTAGCGGGGGATGGGCCGGGGAGCTGTTTTTT.

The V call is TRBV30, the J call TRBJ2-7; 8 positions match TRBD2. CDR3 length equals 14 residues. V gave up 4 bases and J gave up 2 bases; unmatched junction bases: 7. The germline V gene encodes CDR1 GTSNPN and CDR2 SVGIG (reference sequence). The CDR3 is CAWKRPGGPYEQYF. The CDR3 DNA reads TGTGCCTGGAAACGTCCGGGGGGGCCCTACGAGCAGTACTTC. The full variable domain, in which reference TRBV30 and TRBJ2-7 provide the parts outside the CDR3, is SQTIHQWPATLVQPVGSPLSLECTVEGTSNPNLYWYRQAAGRGLQLLFYSVGIGQISSEVPQNLSASRPQDRQFILSSKKLLLSDSGFYLCAWKRPGGPYEQYFGPGTRLTVT.

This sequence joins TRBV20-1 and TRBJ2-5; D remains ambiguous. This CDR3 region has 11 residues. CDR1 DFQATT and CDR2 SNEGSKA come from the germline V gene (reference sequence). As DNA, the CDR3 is TGCAGCGTCGAGGCGTGGGAGACCCAGTACTTC. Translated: CSVEAWETQYF.

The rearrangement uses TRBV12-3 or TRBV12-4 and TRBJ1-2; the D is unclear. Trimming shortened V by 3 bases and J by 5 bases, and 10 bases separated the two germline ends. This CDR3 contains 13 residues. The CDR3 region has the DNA TGTGCCAGCAGTTTTTTGGCGGCTTATGGCTACACCTTC. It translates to CASSFLAAYGYTF.

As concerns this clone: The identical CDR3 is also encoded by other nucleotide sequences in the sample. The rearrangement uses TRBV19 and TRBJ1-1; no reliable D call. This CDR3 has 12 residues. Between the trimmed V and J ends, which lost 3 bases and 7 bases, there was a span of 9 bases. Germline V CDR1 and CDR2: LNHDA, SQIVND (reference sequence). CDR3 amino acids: CASSISAGEAFF. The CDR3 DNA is TGTGCCAGTAGTATTAGCGCAGGTGAAGCTTTCTTT.

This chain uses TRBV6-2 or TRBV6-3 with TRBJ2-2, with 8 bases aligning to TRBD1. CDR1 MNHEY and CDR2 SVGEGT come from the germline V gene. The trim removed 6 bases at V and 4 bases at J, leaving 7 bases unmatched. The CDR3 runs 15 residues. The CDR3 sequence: CASSRTGRITGELFF. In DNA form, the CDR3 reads TGTGCCAGCAGCCGGACAGGGAGAATCACCGGGGAGCTGTTTTTT.

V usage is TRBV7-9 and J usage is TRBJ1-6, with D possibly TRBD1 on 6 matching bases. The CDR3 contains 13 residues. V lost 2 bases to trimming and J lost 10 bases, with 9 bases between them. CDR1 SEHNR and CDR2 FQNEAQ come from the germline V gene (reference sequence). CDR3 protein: CASSLRTVSPLHF. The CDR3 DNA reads TGTGCCAGCAGCTTAAGGACAGTCTCACCCCTCCACTTT. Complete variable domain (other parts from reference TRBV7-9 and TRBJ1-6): DTGVSQNPRHKITKRGQNVTFRCDPISEHNRLYWYRQTLGQGPEFLTYFQNEAQLEKSRLLSDRFSAERPKGSFSTLEIQRTEQGDSAMYLCASSLRTVSPLHFGNGTRLTVT.

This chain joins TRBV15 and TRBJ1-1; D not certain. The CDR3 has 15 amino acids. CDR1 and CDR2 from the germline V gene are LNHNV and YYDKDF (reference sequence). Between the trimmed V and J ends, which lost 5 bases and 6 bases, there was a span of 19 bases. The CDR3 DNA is TGTGCCACCAGCCGAAATCAGCGGGTGGACGCTGAAGCTTTCTTT. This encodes CATSRNQRVDAEAFF.

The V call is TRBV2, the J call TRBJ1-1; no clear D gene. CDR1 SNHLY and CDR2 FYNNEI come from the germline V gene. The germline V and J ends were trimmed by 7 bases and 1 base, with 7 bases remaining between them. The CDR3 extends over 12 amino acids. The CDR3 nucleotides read TGTGCCAGCAATCGGGAGAACACTGAAGCTTTCTTT. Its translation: CASNRENTEAFF. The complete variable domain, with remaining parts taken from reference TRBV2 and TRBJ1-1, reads EPEVTQTPSHQVTQMGQEVILRCVPISNHLYFYWYRQILGQKVEFLVSFYNNEISEKSEIFDDQFSVERPDGSNFTLKIRSTKLEDSAMYFCASNRENTEAFFGQGTRLTVV.

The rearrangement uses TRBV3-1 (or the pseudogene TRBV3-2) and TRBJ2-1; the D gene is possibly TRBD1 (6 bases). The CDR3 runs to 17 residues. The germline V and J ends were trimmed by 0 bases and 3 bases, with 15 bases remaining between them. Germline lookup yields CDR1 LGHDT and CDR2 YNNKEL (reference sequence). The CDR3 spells CASSQDLEGVHYNEQFF. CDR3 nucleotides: TGTGCCAGCAGCCAAGACCTTGAGGGGGTCCACTACAATGAGCAGTTCTTC.

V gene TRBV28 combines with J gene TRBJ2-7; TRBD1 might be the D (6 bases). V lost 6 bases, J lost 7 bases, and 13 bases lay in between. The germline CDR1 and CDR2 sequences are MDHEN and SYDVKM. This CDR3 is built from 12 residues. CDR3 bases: TGTGCCAGCAGCTCGTCAGGACAGGAGCAGTACTTC. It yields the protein CASSSSGQEQYF.

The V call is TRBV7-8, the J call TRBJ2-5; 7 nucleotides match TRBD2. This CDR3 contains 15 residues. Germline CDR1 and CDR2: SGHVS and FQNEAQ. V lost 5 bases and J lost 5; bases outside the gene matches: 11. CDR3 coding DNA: TGTGCCAGCAGCAGGCAGGGAGGGCGGCGGGAGACCCAGTACTTC. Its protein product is CASSRQGGRRETQYF.

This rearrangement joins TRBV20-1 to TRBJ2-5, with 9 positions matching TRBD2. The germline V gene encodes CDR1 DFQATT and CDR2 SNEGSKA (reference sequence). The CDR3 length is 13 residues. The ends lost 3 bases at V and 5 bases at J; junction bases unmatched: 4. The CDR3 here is CSASQTSGETQYF. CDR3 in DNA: TGCAGTGCTAGTCAAACTAGCGGGGAGACCCAGTACTTC.

Here the CDR3 reads CASSISRGRLNTEAFF. The CDR3 bases are TGTGCCAGTAGTATTTCCAGGGGGCGTTTGAACACTGAAGCTTTCTTT. The V and J genes are TRBV19 and TRBJ1-1; 8 bases are a match to TRBD1. With V trimmed by 3 bases and J by 0 bases, 6 bases remained unmatched. The CDR3 has 16 amino acids. Germline loops: CDR1 LNHDA, CDR2 SQIVND (reference sequence).

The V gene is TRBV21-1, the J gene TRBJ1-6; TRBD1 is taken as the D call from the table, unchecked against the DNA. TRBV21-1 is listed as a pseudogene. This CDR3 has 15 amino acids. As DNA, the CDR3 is TGTGCCAGCAGCAACCGGGACAGACTAAATTCACCCCTCCACTTT. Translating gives CASSNRDRLNSPLHF.

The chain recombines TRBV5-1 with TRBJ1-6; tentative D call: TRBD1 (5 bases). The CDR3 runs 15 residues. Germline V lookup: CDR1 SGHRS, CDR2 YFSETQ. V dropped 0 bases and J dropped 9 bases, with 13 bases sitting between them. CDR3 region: CASSLAVTTASPLHF. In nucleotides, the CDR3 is TGCGCCAGCAGCTTGGCCGTTACGACAGCTTCACCCCTCCACTTT.

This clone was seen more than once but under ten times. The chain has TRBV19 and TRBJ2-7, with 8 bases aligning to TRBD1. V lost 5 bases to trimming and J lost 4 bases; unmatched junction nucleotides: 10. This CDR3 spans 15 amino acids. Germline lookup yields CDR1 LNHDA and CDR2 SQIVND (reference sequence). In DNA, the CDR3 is TGTGCCAGTAGTCTGACCGGGACAGGCCGATACGAGCAGTACTTC. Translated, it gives CASSLTGTGRYEQYF.

The CDR3 DNA reads as TGTGCCAGCAGCCGCGATATTGGGGCGGGGGGCGCGAACACCGGGGAGCTGTTTTTT. Translating it yields CASSRDIGAGGANTGELFF. J is TRBJ2-2 and V is TRBV13, with 8 bases identical to TRBD2. In germline, CDR1 is PRHDT, CDR2 FYEKMQ (reference sequence). The CDR3 sequence is 19 residues long. V shed 5 bases, J shed 0 bases, and the junction held 14 bases outside the gene matches. Full variable domain (missing parts from reference TRBV13 and TRBJ2-2): AAGVIQSPRHLIKEKRETATLKCYPIPRHDTVYWYQQGPGQDPQFLISFYEKMQSDKGSIPDRFSAQQFSDYHSELNMSSLELGDSALYFCASSRDIGAGGANTGELFFGEGSRLTVL.

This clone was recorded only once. The CDR3 spells CASSYLGTVRFYEQYF. CDR3 nucleotides: TGTGCCAGCAGTTACCTTGGGACAGTCCGCTTCTACGAGCAGTACTTC. The chain couples TRBV6-6 to TRBJ2-7; TRBD1 matches 7 bases. Trimming removed 2 bases from V and 3 bases from J; junction bases left unmatched: 10. This CDR3 contains 16 residues. Per germline, CDR1 MNHNY and CDR2 SVGAGI (reference sequence).

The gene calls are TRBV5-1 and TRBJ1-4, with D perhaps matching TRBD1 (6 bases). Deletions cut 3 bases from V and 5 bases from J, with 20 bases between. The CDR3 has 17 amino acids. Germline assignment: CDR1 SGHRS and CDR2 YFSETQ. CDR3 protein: CASSSSGDILLNEKLFF. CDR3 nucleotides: TGCGCCAGCAGCTCCTCCGGGGACATCCTACTAAATGAAAAACTGTTTTTT.

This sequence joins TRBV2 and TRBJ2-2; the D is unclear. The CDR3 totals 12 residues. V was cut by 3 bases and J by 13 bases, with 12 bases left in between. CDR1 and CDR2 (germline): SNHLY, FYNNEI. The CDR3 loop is CASSERRGGLFF. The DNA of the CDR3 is TGTGCCAGCAGTGAGCGACGCGGTGGGCTGTTTTTT.

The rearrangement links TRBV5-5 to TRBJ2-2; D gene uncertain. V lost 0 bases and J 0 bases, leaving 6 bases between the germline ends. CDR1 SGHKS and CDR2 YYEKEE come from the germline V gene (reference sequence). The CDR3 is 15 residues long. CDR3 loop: CASSLVRSNTGELFF. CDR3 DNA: TGTGCCAGCAGCTTGGTCAGGTCGAACACCGGGGAGCTGTTTTTT.

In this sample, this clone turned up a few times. The CDR3 DNA is TGCGCCAGCAGCCACGGTCCAGGGGATCCCTACGAGCAGTACTTC. This codes for CASSHGPGDPYEQYF. The gene calls are TRBV4-3 and TRBJ2-7; D perhaps matches TRBD1 (6 bases). From germline, CDR1 is LGHNA and CDR2 YSLEER. The V gene lost 3 bases and the J gene lost 2 bases, with 14 bases spanning the gap. The CDR3 spans 15 residues.

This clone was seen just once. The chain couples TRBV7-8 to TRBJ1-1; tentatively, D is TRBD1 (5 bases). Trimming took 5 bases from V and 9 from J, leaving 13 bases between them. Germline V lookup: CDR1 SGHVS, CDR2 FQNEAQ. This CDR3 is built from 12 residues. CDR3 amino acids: CASSDGGYKAFF. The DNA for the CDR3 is TGTGCCAGCAGCGATGGGGGGTACAAAGCTTTCTTT. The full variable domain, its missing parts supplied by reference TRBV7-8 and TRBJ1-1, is GAGVSQSPRYKVAKRGQDVALRCDPISGHVSLFWYQQALGQGPEFLTYFQNEAQLDKSGLPSDRFFAERPEGSVSTLKIQRTQQEDSAVYLCASSDGGYKAFFGQGTRLTVV.

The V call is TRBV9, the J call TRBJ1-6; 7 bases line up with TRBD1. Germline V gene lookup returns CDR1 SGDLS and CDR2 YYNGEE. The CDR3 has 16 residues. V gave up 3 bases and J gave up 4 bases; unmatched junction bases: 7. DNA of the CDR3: TGTGCCAGCAGCGGAGAACCGGGACAGTATAATTCACCCCTCCACTTT. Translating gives CASSGEPGQYNSPLHF.